This T cell receptor beta chain was retrieved from a study of glioma-infiltrating T cells after dendritic cell vaccination. Of note for this clone: Its antigen is still unknown.

The CDR3 length is 13 residues. Germline loops: CDR1 SQVTM, CDR2 ANQGSEA. Trimming cost V 2 bases and J 7 bases, with 12 bases left between them. TCRdb keeps only in-frame clones here, not all; method: immunoSEQ multiplex PCR. The sample lists 75,000 to 100,000 clones, 79% seen once, with over 5% in the top ten. Broader study findings: Estimated pretreatment TIL content predicted outcome after dendritic cell vaccination.

This receptor was obtained from a human donor with glioblastoma. The specimen was blood, collected before dendritic cell vaccination. The chain combines TRBV29-1 with TRBJ1-5; D is ambiguous. The DNA of the CDR3 is TGCAGCGTTGAACCTTCTCGAGGACAGCCCCAGCATTTT. Amino acids: CSVEPSRGQPQHF. The variable domain in full, with the rest retrieved from reference TRBV29-1 and TRBJ1-5, is SAVISQKPSRDICQRGTSLTIQCQVDSQVTMMFWYRQQPGQSLTLIATANQGSEATYESGFVIDKFPISRPNLTFSTLTVSNMSPEDSSIYLCSVEPSRGQPQHFGDGTRLSIL.